The clone carrying this T cell receptor (beta chain) was seen just once. Clinical histories supplied by participants themselves formed the basis of cohort assignment. Produced via immunoSEQ multiplex PCR; TCRdb's table is partial and in-frame only. The repertoire holds 380,000 or so clones, with approximately 86% as singletons. This record comes from a study of blood T cell repertoires in COVID-19. Across the study: Sites in the United States, Italy and Spain provided acute and convalescent COVID-19 samples.

The germline gives CDR1 SGDLS, CDR2 YYNGEE. The ends were cut back, 0 bases at V and 7 bases at J, with 9 bases in the middle. The CDR3 extends over 13 amino acids. The sequenced material came from PBMCs or T cells enriched from blood (not recorded which). The V gene is TRBV9, the J gene TRBJ2-3, with TRBD2 as a possible D gene (5 bases). The source of this sequence is a middle-aged woman with acute COVID-19. The CDR3 reads CASSVVSAYTQYF. In nucleotides, the CDR3 is TGTGCCAGCAGCGTAGTTAGCGCTTATACGCAGTATTTT.